The 17 T cell receptor beta chains presented below share a single source sample, sequenced in a study of T cell responses to AZD1222 COVID-19 vaccine. Using immunoSEQ multiplex PCR, the repertoire was profiled, and TCRdb retains in-frame clones only, with some absent. The sample has roughly 150,000 clones, about 89% seen once. Sequenced material: peripheral blood, taken on day 0 of AZD1222 vaccination. All receptors come from an adult in good health.

The chain couples TRBV18 to TRBJ1-4; D not certain. The CDR3 is 19 amino acids. With 3 bases removed from V and 0 bases from J, the gap between germline ends came to 20 bases. Germline assignment: CDR1 KGHSH and CDR2 LQKENI. This CDR3 reads CASSPFAAVSVATNEKLFF. CDR3 DNA: TGTGCCAGCTCACCTTTCGCCGCAGTCTCGGTTGCAACTAATGAAAAACTGTTTTTT.

The chain is built from TRBV6-6 and TRBJ2-7; 13 bases are a match to TRBD2. The V gene end was trimmed by 5 bases and the J gene end by 6 bases; junction bases not matched to a gene: 10. CDR3 length: 16 amino acids. CDR1 is MNHNY and CDR2 is SVGAGI in the germline V gene (reference sequence). The CDR3 protein is CASSGRTSGSGGEQYF. The CDR3 DNA sequence: TGTGCCAGCAGTGGACGGACTAGCGGGAGCGGTGGCGAGCAGTACTTC.

The J gene is TRBJ2-7, the V gene TRBV19, with 8 bases fitting TRBD2. With 3 bases clipped from V and 2 bases from J, the junction kept 12 bases outside the gene matches. Germline V gene sequence: CDR1 LNHDA, CDR2 SQIVND (reference sequence). This CDR3 is built from 17 residues. The CDR3 DNA is TGTGCCAGTAGTATCTGGGGGACCGGACTAGCCGCCTACGAGCAGTACTTC. This gives the protein CASSIWGTGLAAYEQYF.

The rearrangement joins TRBV28 to TRBJ1-1; D is uncertain. The CDR3 is 14 amino acids. Deletions cut 6 bases from V and 9 bases from J, with 20 bases between. CDR1 is MDHEN, CDR2 SYDVKM, per germline. The CDR3 DNA reads as TGTGCCAGCAGGTCTATTTCGGAGGGATGGCAAGCTTTCTTT. Its protein is CASRSISEGWQAFF.

This clone was observed once. J is TRBJ2-1 and V is TRBV24-1, with 8 bases aligning to TRBD2. The CDR3 is made up of 15 amino acids. The V and J ends lost 9 bases and 3 bases, in that order; junction bases with no gene match: 9. The germline V gene encodes CDR1 KGHDR and CDR2 SFDVKD. This chain's CDR3 is CATAEAGAGYNEQFF. For the CDR3, the DNA is TGTGCCACCGCAGAAGCGGGAGCCGGCTACAATGAGCAGTTCTTC.

The chain recombines TRBV7-8 with TRBJ1-2; 11 nucleotides match TRBD1. V dropped 0 bases and J dropped 7; count of bases not matched to a gene: 10. The CDR3 totals 17 residues. Germline loops: CDR1 SGHVS, CDR2 FQNEAQ. CDR3 region: CASSLALAGTGGLGYTF. CDR3 DNA sequence: TGTGCCAGCAGCTTAGCCTTAGCCGGGACAGGGGGTCTTGGCTACACCTTC. The full variable domain, with the rest looked up from reference TRBV7-8 and TRBJ1-2, is GAGVSQSPRYKVAKRGQDVALRCDPISGHVSLFWYQQALGQGPEFLTYFQNEAQLDKSGLPSDRFFAERPEGSVSTLKIQRTQQEDSAVYLCASSLALAGTGGLGYTFGSGTRLTVV.

The chain couples TRBV11-3 to TRBJ2-7; no definite D call. CDR1 and CDR2 (germline): SGHNT, YENEEA. Trimming stripped 5 bases from V and 0 bases from J, with 11 bases between. The CDR3 is 14 amino acids. CDR3 loop: CASSGRPSSYEQYF. In DNA, the CDR3 is TGTGCCAGCAGCGGAAGGCCCTCCTCCTACGAGCAGTACTTC. The full variable domain, with the rest looked up from reference TRBV11-3 and TRBJ2-7, is EAGVVQSPRYKIIEKKQPVAFWCNPISGHNTLYWYLQNLGQGPELLIRYENEEAVDDSQLPKDRFSAERLKGVDSTLKIQPAELGDSAVYLCASSGRPSSYEQYFGPGTRLTVT.

The chain joins TRBV15 to TRBJ1-3; unclear D gene. The CDR3 has 15 residues. With 2 bases removed from V and 4 bases from J, the gap between germline ends came to 12 bases. Germline values: CDR1 LNHNV, CDR2 YYDKDF (reference sequence). CDR3 nucleotide sequence: TGTGCCACCAGCAGACCCCTAAGCTCCGGAAACACCATATATTTT. Protein sequence: CATSRPLSSGNTIYF.

The genes are TRBV7-2 and TRBJ2-5, with D possibly matching TRBD1 (7 bases). The germline CDR1 and CDR2 sequences are SGHTA and FQGNSA. The V end was cut by 4 bases, the J end by 2 bases, with 14 bases between. This CDR3 region has 15 residues. The CDR3 coding sequence is TGTGCCAGCAGCTCCTCAGGGGGGAGTCAAGAGACCCAGTACTTC. The encoded protein is CASSSSGGSQETQYF.

The table lists this clone with a count of one. The chain links TRBV10-3 to TRBJ2-7, with 9 bases matching TRBD2. The length of the CDR3 is 15 residues. Germline loops: CDR1 ENHRY, CDR2 SYGVKD. Trimming at V came to 4 bases and at J to 2 bases, leaving 6 bases not matched to a gene. CDR3 amino acids: CAISGGSSGTYEQYF. CDR3 nucleotides: TGTGCCATCAGTGGGGGGTCTAGCGGGACCTACGAGCAGTACTTC.

The table lists this clone with a few counts. The sample has other DNA sequences that encode this CDR3 too. This chain joins TRBV28 and TRBJ2-4; either TRBD1 or TRBD2 may supply D (6 bases each). Germline V gene data show CDR1 as MDHEN and CDR2 as SYDVKM. Trimming left V 5 bases short and J 1 base short, with 12 bases between. The CDR3 covers 15 residues. The CDR3 reads CASSPRGGAKNIQYF. Here the CDR3 DNA reads TGTGCCAGCAGTCCTCGAGGGGGGGCCAAAAACATTCAGTACTTC.

The genes are TRBV6-5 and TRBJ1-2, with D maybe TRBD1 (5 bases). Germline V gene data show CDR1 as MNHEY and CDR2 as SVGAGI. CDR3 size: 14 residues. Trimming shortened V by 2 bases and J by 0 bases, and 7 bases separated the two germline ends. CDR3 residues: CASSYGGANYGYTF. The DNA for the CDR3 is TGTGCCAGCAGTTACGGGGGAGCTAACTATGGCTACACCTTC.

The chain links TRBV2 to TRBJ2-7; maybe TRBD2 (7 bases). Looked up from germline, CDR1 is SNHLY and CDR2 is FYNNEI. The CDR3 has 14 residues. V dropped 4 bases and J dropped 3 bases, with 13 bases sitting between them. Here the CDR3 reads CASSGARGLYEQYF. CDR3 nucleotide sequence: TGTGCCAGCAGTGGGGCGCGGGGGCTCTACGAGCAGTACTTC.

Comments on this clone: Other DNA sequences in the same sample also yield this CDR3. The chain couples TRBV28 to TRBJ2-7; maybe TRBD1 (5 bases). Trimming took off 3 bases at V and 2 bases at J, with 11 bases between the two ends. The CDR3 is 14 residues long. Germline loops: CDR1 MDHEN, CDR2 SYDVKM. Written as DNA, the CDR3 is TGTGCCAGCAGTTTGTCAGGGCCGCCCTACGAGCAGTACTTC. Translated, it gives CASSLSGPPYEQYF.

V and J are TRBV10-3 and TRBJ1-4; 9 bases are a match to TRBD1. This CDR3 is built from 14 residues. Germline V lookup: CDR1 ENHRY, CDR2 SYGVKD. Losses at the gene ends were 6 bases for V and 3 bases for J; bases not matched to a gene: 2. For the CDR3, the DNA is TGTGCCATCAGGGGGACAGGGTCTAATGAAAAACTGTTTTTT. This encodes CAIRGTGSNEKLFF.

The genes are TRBV7-3 and TRBJ1-6; D not certain. This CDR3 region has 13 residues. V lost 2 bases, J lost 7 bases, and 6 bases lay in between. CDR1 is SGHTA and CDR2 is FQGTGA in the germline V gene. CDR3 protein: CASSLQQNSPLHF. For the CDR3, the DNA is TGTGCCAGCAGCTTACAACAGAATTCACCCCTCCACTTT.

This clone was found once. This sequence joins TRBV28 and TRBJ2-1, with TRBD1 identical over 8 bases. CDR3 length: 18 amino acids. Trimming removed 1 base from V and 2 bases from J; junction bases left unmatched: 10. Germline V gene data show CDR1 as MDHEN and CDR2 as SYDVKM. The CDR3 region has the DNA TGTGCCAGCAGTTTATCCCAAATAGGACAGGGAACCTACAATGAGCAGTTCTTC. Translated: CASSLSQIGQGTYNEQFF.